Only a few counts were recorded for the clone carrying this T cell receptor (beta chain). Its antigen is currently unknown. The sample belongs to a study of T cells in Graves' hyperthyroidism and ophthalmopathy. Amplified TCR beta CDR3 regions derived from RNA transcripts. HTBI primers were employed in a first-round RT-PCR of the TCR CDR3. Each CDR3 protein gets one entry after TCRdb re-called the multiplex PCR reads with MiXCR. The sample has about 600,000 distinct CDR3 sequences; over 12% are singletons. Broader study findings: Ophthalmopathy was model-predicted a median 6.5 months pre-onset.

Germline V gene lookup returns CDR1 LNHDA and CDR2 SQIVND (reference sequence). The V segment lost 0 bases and the J segment 3 bases; nucleotides outside the gene matches: 15. The CDR3 runs to 19 residues. Diagnosis rested on symptoms, serum thyroxine and TRAb, thyroid ultrasound, and orbital computed tomography. The receptor was derived from a woman in her late teens or twenties with Graves' ophthalmopathy. This chain connects TRBV19 to TRBJ1-2; 8 bases match TRBD1. The sequenced sample was blood. This chain's CDR3 is CASSIDPPGQVPLDYGYTF. As DNA, the CDR3 is TGTGCCAGTAGTATAGATCCACCGGGACAGGTCCCGCTAGACTATGGCTACACCTTC.